This TCR beta chain appears in the sequencing data of a study of shared clonotypes between healthy human individuals. Study summary: Three CD4 naive, three CD4 memory, two CD8 naive and one CD8 memory plate were used per donor.

Findings of the study overall: The generation probabilities recorded for non-shared clonotypes fell below those of clonotypes shared by all four donors. Richness estimates generally favored naive over memory subsets.

This CDR3 spans 16 amino acids. Germline V gives CDR1 SEHNR, CDR2 FQNEAQ (reference sequence). V was cut by 5 bases and J by 0 bases, with 15 bases left in between. CD8 memory pooled CD45RO+ cells and CCR7-negative CD45RA+ TemRA cells. Comments on this clone: What it recognizes is unknown.

Some clones are missing from TCRdb's copy, which holds only in-frame ones; the method was immunoSEQ multiplex PCR. The sample carries some 95,000 clones, 67% recorded once. The sequence came from a man aged 30 to 39 in good health. Input material: memory CD8+ T cells sorted from blood. Subset specified: CD45RO+ cells pooled with CCR7-negative TemRA cells. The rearrangement joins TRBV7-9 to TRBJ2-3; tentative D call: TRBD2 (5 bases). The CDR3 bases are TGTGCCAGCAGCCCTCTTGCGGGCCCTAGCACAGATACGCAGTATTTT. As protein: CASSPLAGPSTDTQYF.